The 30 T cell receptor beta chains given below trace back to one sample, sequenced in a study. The sorted Tregs were CD4+CD25+CD127-/low cells. Using its own MiXCR run on the 5' RACE reads, TCRdb lists one record per CDR3 protein. The table includes more than 7,500 distinct CDR3 sequences, 12% to 15% detected once. What was sequenced was Tregs sorted from blood. The receptors originated from a female donor with breast cancer.

This clonotype is termed medium-sized (0.01 to 0.1%). The V call is TRBV12-3 or TRBV12-4, the J call TRBJ1-3, with D possibly being TRBD1 (6 bases). Trimming removed 2 bases from V and 4 bases from J, with 15 bases in between. The CDR3 loop spans 16 amino acids. In DNA, the CDR3 is TGTGCCAGCAGTTTACGGCCCAGGGGAAGAGGAAACACCATATATTTT. Translation gives CASSLRPRGRGNTIYF.

This clonotype came up many times. This rearrangement joins TRBV5-1 to TRBJ2-1; 7 positions match TRBD2. The V segment lost 1 base and the J segment 5 bases; nucleotides outside the gene matches: 9. Germline loops: CDR1 SGHRS, CDR2 YFSETQ. This CDR3 comprises 16 residues. The CDR3 DNA is TGCGCCAGCAGCTTGTCTTACACTAGCGAGGACAATGAGCAGTTCTTC. Protein: CASSLSYTSEDNEQFF.

This clonotype was picked up many times. The chain joins TRBV30 to TRBJ2-3; D call uncertain. This CDR3 contains 16 residues. V dropped 2 bases and J dropped 2 bases, with 17 bases sitting between them. CDR1 GTSNPN and CDR2 SVGIG come from the germline V gene (reference sequence). CDR3 residues: CAWSLSLRGDTDTQYF. DNA of the CDR3: TGTGCCTGGAGTCTCTCCCTTCGCGGAGACACAGATACGCAGTATTTT.

With regard to this clonotype: An end of the junction does not agree with germline; a read error may underlie this. This rearrangement joins TRBV5-4 to TRBJ2-4; D ambiguous. The CDR3 loop spans 13 amino acids. Germline V gene data show CDR1 as SGHNT and CDR2 as YYREEE (reference sequence). The CDR3 DNA follows: TGCGCCAGCAGCTCCCCGGCCAAAAACATTCAGTACTTC. The encoded protein is CASSSPAKNIQYF. Together with reference TRBV5-4 and TRBJ2-4, the CDR3 gives the full variable domain: ETGVTQSPTHLIKTRGQQVTLRCSSQSGHNTVSWYQQALGQGPQFIFQYYREEENGRGNFPPRFSGLQFPNYSSELNVNALELDDSALYLCASSSPAKNIQYFGAGTRLSVL.

V and J are TRBV6-6 and TRBJ1-1; a weak D match, TRBD1 (5 bases). In germline, CDR1 is MNHNY, CDR2 SVGAGI (reference sequence). V lost 8 bases to trimming and J lost 0 bases, with 10 bases between them. CDR3 length: 13 residues. The CDR3: CASAGHMNTEAFF. CDR3 DNA: TGTGCCAGCGCAGGACATATGAACACTGAAGCTTTCTTT.

As concerns this clonotype: A read error is likely, as this CDR3 ends without the conserved phenylalanine or tryptophan. The V and J genes are TRBV6-1 and TRBJ2-1; D gene unclear. V was pared by 4 bases and J by 5 bases, with 12 bases between. The CDR3 sequence is 14 residues long. Germline V gene sequence: CDR1 MNHNS, CDR2 SASEGT. CDR3 DNA sequence: TGTGCCAGCAGTGGGGGTGAGGTCCACAATGAGCAGTTCCTC. Protein product: CASSGGEVHNEQFL.

Concerning this clonotype itself: A much bigger clone sits one base away, suggesting this may be a read error. This chain links TRBV7-2 with TRBJ1-4, with D unclear. The CDR3 has 13 residues. CDR1 and CDR2 (germline): SGHTA, FQGNSA. Trimming left V 4 bases short and J 8 bases short, with 11 bases between. As DNA, the CDR3 is TGTGCCAGCAGCTATTACCTGTCGGAAAAACTGTTTTTT. Amino acids: CASSYYLSEKLFF.

Regarding this clonotype: Given a much more abundant clone one base away, this may be a read error. The chain is built from TRBV7-2 and TRBJ2-3; D is unclear. This CDR3 has 14 residues. Germline V gene lookup returns CDR1 SGHTA and CDR2 FQGNSA. V gave up 5 bases and J gave up 1 base, with 10 bases separating them. In DNA form, the CDR3 reads TGTGCCAGCAGCCCGTTTTCCCGCACAGATACGCAGTATTTT. It codes for CASSPFSRTDTQYF.

Notes on this clonotype: Just one base apart from a much larger clone, this may be a read error. The chain is built from TRBV5-1 and TRBJ1-1; D is unclear. CDR3 size: 16 residues. Germline CDR1 and CDR2: SGHRS and YFSETQ. The CDR3 coding sequence is TGCGCCAGCAGCGGGATAAAGGGAACAGTGAAGACTGAAGCTTTCTTT. Its translation: CASSGIKGTVKTEAFF.

By sample share, this clonotype is medium-sized. This rearrangement joins TRBV10-3 to TRBJ2-2; TRBD1 matches at 9 bases. This CDR3 comprises 16 residues. Germline loops: CDR1 ENHRY, CDR2 SYGVKD. Trimming took 0 bases from V and 4 from J; bases not matched to a gene: 3. CDR3 residues: CAISESGTGPTGELFF. CDR3 in DNA: TGTGCCATCAGTGAGTCGGGGACAGGGCCCACCGGGGAGCTGTTTTTT.

By share of the sample, this clonotype is medium-sized. The chain employs TRBV6-5 and TRBJ1-4, with no clear D. The germline CDR1 and CDR2 sequences are MNHEY and SVGAGI. The CDR3 has 16 amino acids. V was pared by 6 bases and J by 0 bases, with 14 bases between. The CDR3: CASRNRAGATNEKLFF. The CDR3 region has the DNA TGTGCCAGCAGAAATCGGGCCGGAGCAACTAATGAAAAACTGTTTTTT.

In the case of this clonotype: The junction shows a germline mismatch at one end, possibly a read error. CDR3 DNA sequence: TGTGCCAGCCTCTTAGCGGGCTCCGACGAGCAGTACTTC. Translation gives CASLLAGSDEQYF. The rearrangement links TRBV3-1 to TRBJ2-7; 7 nucleotides align to TRBD2. CDR1 is LGHDT and CDR2 is YNNKEL in the germline V gene (reference sequence). CDR3 length: 13 amino acids.

On this clonotype: This sequence may be a read error, since a much larger clone differs from it by one base. The rearrangement links TRBV11-2 to TRBJ2-5; TRBD1 agrees at 8 bases. The CDR3 contains 16 residues. Germline V gene lookup returns CDR1 SGHAT and CDR2 FQNNGV. CDR3 residues: CASRLVFRGRKETQHF. The DNA of the CDR3 is TGTGCCAGCAGGCTAGTTTTCAGGGGGCGGAAAGAGACCCAGCACTTC.

This clonotype was observed many times. The chain carries TRBV4-2 and TRBJ1-1, with 8 bases lining up with TRBD1. Germline V gives CDR1 LGHNA, CDR2 YNFKEQ. V shed 4 bases and J 4 bases; nucleotides not matched to a gene: 5. This CDR3 contains 14 residues. This CDR3 reads CASSRSQGATEAFF. The CDR3 nucleotides read TGTGCCAGCAGCCGGAGCCAGGGGGCCACTGAAGCTTTCTTT.

A few counts support this clonotype. This CDR3 is missing its conserved last phenylalanine or tryptophan, likely due to a read error. This sequence joins TRBV7-3 and TRBJ1-2; D is unresolved. Germline assignment: CDR1 SGHTA and CDR2 FQGTGA. There are 13 residues in the CDR3. V lost 0 bases and J 8 bases, leaving 10 bases between the germline ends. CDR3 DNA sequence: TGTGCCAGCAGCTTAACCCCGGTAGGGGGCTACACCCTC. It encodes CASSLTPVGGYTL.

The V and J genes are TRBV5-1 and TRBJ1-6; no clear D. Trimming stripped 3 bases from V and 6 bases from J, with 13 bases between. This CDR3 contains 15 residues. Germline V gives CDR1 SGHRS, CDR2 YFSETQ. Here the CDR3 reads CASSSNLESNSPLHF. The CDR3 DNA reads TGCGCCAGCAGCTCGAACCTTGAGAGTAATTCACCCCTCCACTTT.

This clonotype was recorded many times. This chain links TRBV5-1 with TRBJ1-5, with TRBD1 as a possible D gene (5 bases). This CDR3 spans 15 amino acids. Germline assignment: CDR1 SGHRS and CDR2 YFSETQ. With 4 bases removed from V and 4 bases from J, the gap between germline ends came to 15 bases. This chain's CDR3 is CASSQTGTENQPQHF. The CDR3 nucleotides read TGCGCCAGCAGCCAAACCGGGACTGAAAATCAGCCCCAGCATTTT.

By frequency in the sample, this clonotype is medium-sized. The chain carries TRBV5-5 and TRBJ1-1; D is ambiguous. The CDR3 is 14 amino acids. V lost 0 bases to trimming and J lost 0 bases, with 6 bases between them. The V gene's germline CDR1 is SGHKS and CDR2 YYEKEE (reference sequence). As DNA, the CDR3 is TGTGCCAGCAGCTTGGGGCAGATGAACACTGAAGCTTTCTTT. Translation gives CASSLGQMNTEAFF.

By frequency in the sample, this clonotype is medium-sized. The rearrangement links TRBV20-1 to TRBJ1-6; maybe TRBD1 (6 bases). The CDR3 runs to 14 residues. Germline V gene lookup returns CDR1 DFQATT and CDR2 SNEGSKA (reference sequence). With 3 bases removed from V and 6 bases from J, the gap between germline ends came to 12 bases. The CDR3 protein is CSASETGFNSPLHF. CDR3 DNA: TGCAGTGCTAGTGAGACAGGTTTTAATTCACCCCTCCACTTT.

This clonotype counts as medium-sized. This chain links TRBV4-1 with TRBJ1-2, with unresolved D. The V end lost 0 bases, the J end lost 8 bases, and 13 bases lay between the germline ends. Germline assignment: CDR1 MGHRA and CDR2 YSYEKL. This CDR3 contains 14 residues. CDR3 in amino acids: CASSQDRAVRGYTF. The CDR3 DNA reads as TGCGCCAGCAGCCAAGATAGGGCGGTCCGAGGCTACACCTTC.

The V and J genes are TRBV7-3 and TRBJ2-1; no firm D call. The V end was cut by 1 base, the J end by 4 bases, with 8 bases between. The CDR3 spans 14 residues. CDR1 and CDR2 from the germline V gene are SGHTA and FQGTGA. The CDR3: CASSLRSGYNEQFF. Here the CDR3 DNA reads TGTGCCAGCAGCTTAAGGTCCGGTTACAATGAGCAGTTCTTC.

This clonotype was counted many times. Mismatch with germline at one junction end may stem from a read error. The chain is built from TRBV4-1 and TRBJ2-1; D unresolved. CDR3 length: 15 residues. CDR1 and CDR2 from the germline V gene are MGHRA and YSYEKL. This chain's CDR3 is CANSQEAWSYNEQFF. The CDR3 bases are TGCGCCAACAGCCAAGAGGCTTGGAGTTACAATGAGCAGTTCTTC.

This clonotype was detected ten times or more. The chain links TRBV7-2 to TRBJ1-2; 8 bases map to TRBD1. Germline V CDR1 and CDR2: SGHTA, FQGNSA. The CDR3 consists of 15 residues. V lost 5 bases and J lost 3; bases outside the gene matches: 8. In DNA, the CDR3 is TGTGCCAGCAGCACGAGGACAGGGTCAGACTATGGCTACACCTTC. It encodes CASSTRTGSDYGYTF. Using reference TRBV7-2 and TRBJ1-2 for the parts outside the CDR3, the full variable domain is GAGVSQSPSNKVTEKGKDVELRCDPISGHTALYWYRQSLGQGLEFLIYFQGNSAPDKSGLPSDRFSAERTGGSVSTLTIQRTQQEDSAVYLCASSTRTGSDYGYTFGSGTRLTVV.

This rearrangement joins TRBV13 to TRBJ2-1; perhaps TRBD2 as D (5 bases). This CDR3 has 15 residues. Trimming cost V 5 bases and J 6 bases, with 17 bases left between them. CDR1 and CDR2 from the germline V gene are PRHDT and FYEKMQ (reference sequence). As DNA, the CDR3 is TGTGCCAGCAGCCGGGGAACCGCTACGGTCAATGAGCAGTTCTTC. Its protein product is CASSRGTATVNEQFF.

In this sample, this clonotype is medium-sized. The V gene is TRBV29-1, the J gene TRBJ2-3; D unresolved. The length of the CDR3 is 12 residues. Trimming took 3 bases from V and 2 from J, leaving 6 bases between them. CDR1 and CDR2 from the germline V gene are SQVTM and ANQGSEA. The chain's CDR3 is CSVEWHTDTQYF. In DNA, the CDR3 is TGCAGCGTTGAGTGGCACACAGATACGCAGTATTTT.

This clonotype was detected only a few times. Likely a read error: the CDR3 ends without its conserved phenylalanine or tryptophan. The rearrangement uses TRBV4-3 and TRBJ1-1, with D possibly matching TRBD1 (5 bases). The CDR3 is 14 amino acids. Germline-derived CDR1 and CDR2 are LGHNA and YSLEER. The CDR3 nucleotides are TGTGCCAGCAGCCAAGATTTGAGGGGTACTGAAGCTTTCTCT. It encodes CASSQDLRGTEAFS.

About this clonotype: A much larger clone differs by one base, so this may be a read error. This rearrangement joins TRBV7-2 to TRBJ2-2, with D uncertain. CDR3 length equals 16 residues. Germline CDR1 is SGHTA and CDR2 is FQGNSA. V was cut by 2 bases and J by 0 bases, with 10 bases left in between. CDR3 coding DNA: TGTGCCAGCAGCTTACATTGGGGATCGAACACCGGGGAGCTGTTTTTT. Residues: CASSLHWGSNTGELFF. Based on the CDR3 plus reference TRBV7-2 and TRBJ2-2, the full variable domain is GAGVSQSPSNKVTEKGKDVELRCDPISGHTALYWYRQSLGQGLEFLIYFQGNSAPDKSGLPSDRFSAERTGGSVSTLTIQRTQQEDSAVYLCASSLHWGSNTGELFFGEGSRLTVL.

This clonotype was seen more than once but under ten times. This chain uses TRBV20-1 with TRBJ2-1, with D possibly being TRBD1 or TRBD2 (6 bases each). The germline gives CDR1 DFQATT, CDR2 SNEGSKA (reference sequence). V was shortened by 7 bases and J by 9 bases, with 13 bases between the two germline ends. The CDR3 is 11 amino acids. The CDR3 is CSVGKGGEQFF. CDR3 sequence (DNA): TGCAGTGTGGGGAAGGGGGGTGAGCAGTTCTTC.

At least ten counts were recorded for this clonotype. The chain has TRBV20-1 and TRBJ1-1, with TRBD1 matching 10 bases. This CDR3 spans 13 amino acids. The junction had 3 bases not matched to a gene; V was cut back by 7 bases and J by 1 base. Germline CDR1 is DFQATT and CDR2 is SNEGSKA (reference sequence). CDR3: CSVRDRGNTEAFF. The CDR3 DNA sequence: TGCAGTGTCAGGGACAGGGGGAACACTGAAGCTTTCTTT.

By frequency in the sample, this clonotype is medium-sized. The chain employs TRBV7-3 and TRBJ2-2; TRBD2 matches 7 bases. CDR1 and CDR2 (germline): SGHTA, FQGTGA. The CDR3 spans 14 residues. The V and J ends lost 2 bases and 7 bases, in that order; junction bases with no gene match: 4. In DNA, the CDR3 is TGTGCCAGCAGCTTAGCGGGAGCGGACGGGGAGCTGTTTTTT. Translation gives CASSLAGADGELFF.